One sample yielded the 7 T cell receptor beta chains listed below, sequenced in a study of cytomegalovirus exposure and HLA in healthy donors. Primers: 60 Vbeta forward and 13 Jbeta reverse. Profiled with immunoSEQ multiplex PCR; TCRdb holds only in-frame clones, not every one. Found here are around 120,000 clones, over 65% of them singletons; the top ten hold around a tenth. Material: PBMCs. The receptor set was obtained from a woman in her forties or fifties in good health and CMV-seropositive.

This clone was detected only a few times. The CDR3 coding sequence is TGTGCCAGCAGGGGAGGGGGGGTATCGGATCAGCCCCAGCATTTT. It translates to CASRGGGVSDQPQHF. V usage is TRBV28 and J usage is TRBJ1-5, with a possible D match to TRBD1 (6 bases). CDR3 size: 15 residues. V lost 6 bases, J lost 5 bases, and 17 bases lay in between. The germline gives CDR1 MDHEN, CDR2 SYDVKM. Variable domain in full (rest from reference TRBV28 and TRBJ1-5): DVKVTQSSRYLVKRTGEKVFLECVQDMDHENMFWYRQDPGLGLRLIYFSYDVKMKEKGDIPEGYSVSREKKERFSLILESASTNQTSMYLCASRGGGVSDQPQHFGDGTRLSIL.

The CDR3 loop reads CASSVETGNYGYTF. CDR3 bases: TGTGCCAGCAGCGTCGAGACAGGGAACTATGGCTACACCTTC. V usage is TRBV9 and J usage is TRBJ1-2, with TRBD1 identical over 7 bases. Germline assignment: CDR1 SGDLS and CDR2 YYNGEE. CDR3 length: 14 residues. With V trimmed by 2 bases and J by 2 bases, 3 bases remained unmatched. Together with reference TRBV9 and TRBJ1-2, the CDR3 gives the full variable domain: DSGVTQTPKHLITATGQRVTLRCSPRSGDLSVYWYQQSLDQGLQFLIQYYNGEERAKGNILERFSAQQFPDLHSELNLSSLELGDSALYFCASSVETGNYGYTFGSGTRLTVV.

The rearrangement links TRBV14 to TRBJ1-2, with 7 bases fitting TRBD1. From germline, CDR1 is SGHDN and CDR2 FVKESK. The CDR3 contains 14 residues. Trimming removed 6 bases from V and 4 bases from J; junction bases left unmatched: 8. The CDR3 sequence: CASSRQGGGYGYTF. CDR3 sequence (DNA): TGTGCCAGCAGTCGACAGGGTGGGGGCTATGGCTACACCTTC.

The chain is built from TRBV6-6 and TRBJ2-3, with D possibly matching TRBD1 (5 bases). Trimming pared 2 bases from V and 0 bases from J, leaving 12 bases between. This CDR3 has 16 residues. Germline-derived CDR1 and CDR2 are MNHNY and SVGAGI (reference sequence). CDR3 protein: CASSYQGFTSTDTQYF. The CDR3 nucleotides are TGTGCCAGCAGTTACCAGGGTTTTACAAGCACAGATACGCAGTATTTT.

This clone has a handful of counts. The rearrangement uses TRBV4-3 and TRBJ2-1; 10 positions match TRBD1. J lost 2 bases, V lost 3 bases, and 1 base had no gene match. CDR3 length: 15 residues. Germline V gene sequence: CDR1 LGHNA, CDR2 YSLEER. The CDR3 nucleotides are TGCGCCAGCAGCCAGGGACAGGGGCCCTACAATGAGCAGTTCTTC. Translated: CASSQGQGPYNEQFF.

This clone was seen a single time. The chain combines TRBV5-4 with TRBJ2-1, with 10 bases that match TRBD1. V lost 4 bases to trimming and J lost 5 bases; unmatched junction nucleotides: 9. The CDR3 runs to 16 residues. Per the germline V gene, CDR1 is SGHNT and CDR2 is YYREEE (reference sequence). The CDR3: CASSPKGQGFDNEQFF. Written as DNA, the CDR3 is TGTGCCAGCAGCCCTAAGGGACAGGGGTTTGACAATGAGCAGTTCTTC.

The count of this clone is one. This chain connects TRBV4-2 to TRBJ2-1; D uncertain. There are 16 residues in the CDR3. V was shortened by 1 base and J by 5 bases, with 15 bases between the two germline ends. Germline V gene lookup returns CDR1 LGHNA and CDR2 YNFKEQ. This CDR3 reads CASSQGMAESHNEQFF. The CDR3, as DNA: TGTGCCAGCAGCCAAGGAATGGCGGAAAGTCACAATGAGCAGTTCTTC.